This paragraph covers one TCR beta chain sequence. Its antigen is unidentified. The data derive from a study of shared clonotypes between healthy human individuals. Points from the study as a whole: An effect of sequencing depth on clonotype sharing among donors was expected. Few donors restricted represented genetic and exposure-history diversity.

The CDR3 length is 17 residues. Losses at the gene ends were 2 bases for V and 3 bases for J; bases not matched to a gene: 9. The germline V gene has CDR1 KGHSH and CDR2 LQKENI. Some clones are missing from TCRdb's copy, which holds only in-frame ones; the method was immunoSEQ multiplex PCR. The data contain more than 1,200,000 clones, about 98.5% of them singletons. The chain is built from TRBV18 and TRBJ1-4; 7 nucleotides match TRBD1. The receptor's source is a man younger than 40 in good health. The specimen sequenced was naive CD4+ T cells sorted from blood. As to subset: CD45RA+ positively selected. The CDR3 DNA follows: TGTGCCAGCTCACCATCACAGGGGAATGTTCCTAATGAAAAACTGTTTTTT. As protein: CASSPSQGNVPNEKLFF.